A selection of T cell receptor beta chains follows, all from one sample in a study of HIV-infected children after antiretroviral therapy interruption. From the 3' RACE reads, TCRdb called clonotypes with MiXCR, one entry per CDR3 protein. The repertoire consists of some 90,000 distinct CDR3 sequences, with 6.9% occurring once and the leading ten covering roughly 1%. Sequenced here: CD45RA+ CD4+ T cells from PBMCs, pooled from several time points, sampled from a donor given antiretroviral therapy, either interrupted or continuous. Every receptor here comes from a pool of human donors with HIV. The CDR3 runs from the conserved cysteine through the conserved F or W. Each record gives: CDR3 DNA, CDR3 protein, J gene, clone size, D gene, V gene. D genes are given only for firm matches. The listing skips clone size in some rows; elsewhere it reads once, few, many or a size class.

CDR3 DNA: TGTGCCAGCAGTTTAGAGGGGATCGGCAATCAGCCCCAGCATTTT; CDR3 protein: CASSLEGIGNQPQHF; J gene: TRBJ1-5; clone size: -; D gene: -; V gene: TRBV12-3/TRBV12-4
CDR3 DNA: TGCGCCAGCAGCGGATACCCGGACAGTAATGAAAAACTGTTTTTT; CDR3 protein: CASSGYPDSNEKLFF; J gene: TRBJ1-4; clone size: many; D gene: -; V gene: TRBV5-1
CDR3 DNA: TGTGCCAGCAGCTTGCAGGGCAGCTCCCAAGAGACCCAGTACTTC; CDR3 protein: CASSLQGSSQETQYF; J gene: TRBJ2-5; clone size: many; D gene: -; V gene: TRBV5-5
CDR3 DNA: TGTGCCAGCAGCTTGGGAGGCGCAGGAGATACGCAGTATTTT; CDR3 protein: CASSLGGAGDTQYF; J gene: TRBJ2-3; clone size: many; D gene: -; V gene: TRBV5-6
CDR3 DNA: TGTGCCATCAGTCCGGGACAGGCCACAGCTAACTATGGCTACACCTTC; CDR3 protein: CAISPGQATANYGYTF; J gene: TRBJ1-2; clone size: many; D gene: TRBD1; V gene: TRBV10-3
CDR3 DNA: TGTGCCAGCAGTTTCCGTTTACTAGCGGGGGTGGTGGATACGCAGTATTTT; CDR3 protein: CASSFRLLAGVVDTQYF; J gene: TRBJ2-3; clone size: -; D gene: TRBD2; V gene: TRBV27
CDR3 DNA: TGCGCCAGCAGCTTGTACAGCGGGGCTTACAATGAGCAGTTCTTC; CDR3 protein: CASSLYSGAYNEQFF; J gene: TRBJ2-1; clone size: few; D gene: TRBD2; V gene: TRBV5-1
CDR3 DNA: TGCACCAGCAGCCAAACCCGACACCTCAGCTCCTACAATGAGCAGTTCTTC; CDR3 protein: CTSSQTRHLSSYNEQFF; J gene: TRBJ2-1; clone size: many; D gene: -; V gene: TRBV1
CDR3 DNA: TGCGCCAGCAGTGAGTCGGGGACCAATGAGCAGTTCTTC; CDR3 protein: CASSESGTNEQFF; J gene: TRBJ2-1; clone size: few; D gene: -; V gene: TRBV10-1
CDR3 DNA: TGTGCCAGCAGCCAACATACAGGGGAGCAAGCTTTCTTT; CDR3 protein: CASSQHTGEQAFF; J gene: TRBJ1-1; clone size: -; D gene: TRBD1; V gene: TRBV3-1
CDR3 DNA: TGTGCCAGCAGCCCGCCGGGACAGTGGAGGGGCTACACCTTC; CDR3 protein: CASSPPGQWRGYTF; J gene: TRBJ1-2; clone size: many; D gene: TRBD1; V gene: TRBV6-5
CDR3 DNA: TGCAGCATTCACAGGGGATCAGAGACCCAGTACTTC; CDR3 protein: CSIHRGSETQYF; J gene: TRBJ2-5; clone size: many; D gene: TRBD1; V gene: TRBV29-1